The clone carrying this TCR beta chain has ten or more counts. Its antigen remains unidentified. The data stem from a study of response to subunit inactivated influenza vaccine. Study results and limitations: There was a suggestion from the authors that each seasonal influenza vaccination recruits few new T cells.

MiXCR, applied by TCRdb to the RT-PCR reads, yields one record per CDR3 protein. The sample holds 550,000 to 800,000 distinct CDR3 sequences, 15% to 19% seen once. CDR1 LGHNA and CDR2 YNFKEQ come from the germline V gene. Trimming cost V 4 bases and J 3 bases, with 12 bases left between them. CDR3 length: 14 amino acids. The receptor's source is a man aged 50 or older who received an inactivated influenza vaccine. This material consisted of PBMCs from blood, taken approximately 12 days after vaccination. The chain links TRBV4-2 to TRBJ1-2; maybe TRBD1 (5 bases). The CDR3 reads CASSPQGFYYGYTF. For the CDR3, the DNA is TGTGCCAGCAGCCCCCAGGGTTTCTACTATGGCTACACCTTC.